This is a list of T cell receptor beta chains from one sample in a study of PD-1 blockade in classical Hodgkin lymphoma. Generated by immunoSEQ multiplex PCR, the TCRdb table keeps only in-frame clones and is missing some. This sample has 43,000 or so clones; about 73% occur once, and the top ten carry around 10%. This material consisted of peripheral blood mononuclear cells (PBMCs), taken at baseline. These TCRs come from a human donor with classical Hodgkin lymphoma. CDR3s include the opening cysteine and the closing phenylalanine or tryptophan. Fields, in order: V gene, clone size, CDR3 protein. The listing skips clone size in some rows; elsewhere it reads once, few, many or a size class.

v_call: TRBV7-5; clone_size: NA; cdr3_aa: CVGPGKRRQGASYNEQFF
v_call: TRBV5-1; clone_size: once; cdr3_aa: CASSPGAVSNYGYTF
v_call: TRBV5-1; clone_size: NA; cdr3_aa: CASSLSGSYNEQFF
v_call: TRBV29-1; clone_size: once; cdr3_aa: CSVDRLGDYGYTF
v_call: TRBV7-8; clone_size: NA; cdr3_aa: CASSLNSYEQYF
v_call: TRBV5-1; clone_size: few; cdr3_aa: CASSLSVGEAFF
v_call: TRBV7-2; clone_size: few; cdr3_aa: CASSLVQGYNEQFF
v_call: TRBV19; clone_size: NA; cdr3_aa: CASSIFGGISNQPQHF
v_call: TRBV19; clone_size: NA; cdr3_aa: CASRIKAGQGDGYTF
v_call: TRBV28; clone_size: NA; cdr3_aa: CASSPWTGSSYEQYF
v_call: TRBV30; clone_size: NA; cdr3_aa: CAWRIASGRVYNEQFF
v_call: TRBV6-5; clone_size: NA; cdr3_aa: CASRGQGGNQPQHF
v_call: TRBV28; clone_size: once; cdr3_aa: CASRQVAPNYGYSF
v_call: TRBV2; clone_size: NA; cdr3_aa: CASSVRTNQPQHF
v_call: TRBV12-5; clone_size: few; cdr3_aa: CASGLAPGNEQFF
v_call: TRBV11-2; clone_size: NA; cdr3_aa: CASSLVGSVNTGELFF
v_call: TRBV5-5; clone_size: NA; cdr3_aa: CASSFHGQNTGELFF
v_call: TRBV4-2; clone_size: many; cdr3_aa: CASSQGLQGGTEAFF